This passage covers 19 T cell receptor beta chains from one sample sequenced in a study of radiation and T cells in renal cell carcinoma. Sequencing used immunoSEQ multiplex PCR; TCRdb keeps in-frame clones, though not all of them. The sample carries 90,000 to 100,000 clones, 65% to 90% recorded once. As for time point: blood 4 weeks post-SBRT, at nephrectomy. The sample's treatment: 15 Gy SBRT to primary tumor, nephrectomy 4 weeks later. The sequencing used blood, collected from a patient whose treatment included radiotherapy and nephrectomy. The source is a man between 60 and 70 years old with renal cell carcinoma.

The rearrangement links TRBV10-2 to TRBJ2-2, with 7 bases that match TRBD2. The germline V gene encodes CDR1 WSHSY and CDR2 SAAADI. CDR3 length: 17 residues. Unmatched junction bases numbered 10, after V lost 6 bases and J lost 0 bases. CDR3 sequence: CASRASGGTSNTGELFF. The CDR3 DNA reads as TGCGCCAGCAGGGCTAGCGGTGGGACTTCGAACACCGGGGAGCTGTTTTTT.

The sample holds a few counts of this clone. V and J are TRBV19 and TRBJ1-2; D ambiguous. Germline-derived CDR1 and CDR2 are LNHDA and SQIVND (reference sequence). The V gene lost 6 bases and the J gene lost 1 base, with 24 bases spanning the gap. This CDR3 contains 18 residues. The CDR3 sequence is CASRLKTRAGGLNYGYTF. The DNA of the CDR3 is TGTGCCAGTAGGTTAAAGACACGGGCAGGAGGACTTAACTATGGCTACACCTTC.

This clone occurred a few times. CDR3 in DNA: TGCGCCAGCAGAGAAAGCGTGAACACTGAAGCTTTCTTT. Translation: CASRESVNTEAFF. The chain has TRBV10-1 and TRBJ1-1; no clear D gene. The CDR3 is 13 residues long. Germline assignment: CDR1 WNHNN and CDR2 SYGVQD (reference sequence). The V end lost 6 bases, the J end lost 0 bases, and 8 bases lay between the germline ends.

The V call is TRBV7-3, the J call TRBJ2-2; 9 bases agree with TRBD2. The ends lost 6 bases at V and 5 bases at J; junction bases unmatched: 7. The CDR3 loop spans 15 amino acids. CDR1 and CDR2 (germline): SGHTA, FQGTGA. The CDR3 loop reads CASSSAGGQTGELFF. The CDR3 DNA is TGTGCCAGCAGTTCGGCGGGAGGGCAAACCGGGGAGCTGTTTTTT. The complete variable domain, with remaining parts taken from reference TRBV7-3 and TRBJ2-2, reads GAGVSQTPSNKVTEKGKYVELRCDPISGHTALYWYRQSLGQGPEFLIYFQGTGAADDSGLPNDRFFAVRPEGSVSTLKIQRTERGDSAVYLCASSSAGGQTGELFFGEGSRLTVL.

This rearrangement joins TRBV5-1 to TRBJ2-7; weak D call: TRBD1 (6 bases). V was clipped by 4 bases and J by 4 bases, with 15 bases between them. The CDR3 runs to 14 residues. Germline CDR1 SGHRS, CDR2 YFSETQ. The CDR3 sequence: CASSLLSQGYEQYF. CDR3 in DNA: TGCGCCAGCAGCCTCCTTTCACAGGGATACGAGCAGTACTTC. The variable domain in full, completed from reference TRBV5-1 and TRBJ2-7, reads KAGVTQTPRYLIKTRGQQVTLSCSPISGHRSVSWYQQTPGQGLQFLFEYFSETQRNKGNFPGRFSGRQFSNSRSEMNVSTLELGDSALYLCASSLLSQGYEQYFGPGTRLTVT.

The chain links TRBV5-1 to TRBJ2-3; 11 bases line up with TRBD1. Unmatched junction bases numbered 16, after V lost 2 bases and J lost 2 bases. CDR1 is SGHRS and CDR2 is YFSETQ in the germline V gene. The length of the CDR3 is 20 residues. The CDR3 sequence is CASSFRDRGWASEYTDTQYF. The CDR3, as DNA: TGCGCCAGCAGCTTCCGGGACAGGGGGTGGGCTAGCGAGTACACAGATACGCAGTATTTT. The entire variable domain, with the rest obtained from reference TRBV5-1 and TRBJ2-3, is as follows: KAGVTQTPRYLIKTRGQQVTLSCSPISGHRSVSWYQQTPGQGLQFLFEYFSETQRNKGNFPGRFSGRQFSNSRSEMNVSTLELGDSALYLCASSFRDRGWASEYTDTQYFGPGTRLTVL.

The chain is built from TRBV19 and TRBJ2-7; D tentatively fits TRBD1 or TRBD2 (5 bases each). The CDR3 runs to 11 residues. CDR1 is LNHDA, CDR2 SQIVND, per germline (reference sequence). The germline V and J ends were trimmed by 4 bases and 11 bases, with 12 bases remaining between them. CDR3 bases: TGTGCCAGTAGTAACGGGGCGGCTAAGTACTTC. This codes for CASSNGAAKYF. The complete variable domain, with remaining parts taken from reference TRBV19 and TRBJ2-7, reads DGGITQSPKYLFRKEGQNVTLSCEQNLNHDAMYWYRQDPGQGLRLIYYSQIVNDFQKGDIAEGYSVSREKKESFPLTVTSAQKNPTAFYLCASSNGAAKYFGPGTRLTVT.

This rearrangement joins TRBV7-2 to TRBJ2-5; possible D gene TRBD1, 6 bases. With 1 base removed from V and 5 bases from J, the gap between germline ends came to 14 bases. The CDR3 extends over 15 amino acids. Germline values: CDR1 SGHTA, CDR2 FQGNSA. The CDR3 DNA sequence: TGTGCCAGCAGCTTAGTGGGGACAAACTGGGAGACCCAGTACTTC. Its translation is CASSLVGTNWETQYF.

The chain has TRBV6-5 and TRBJ2-7; D is unresolved. Trimming pared 1 base from V and 6 bases from J, leaving 7 bases between. The CDR3 totals 12 residues. Germline loops: CDR1 MNHEY, CDR2 SVGAGI. CDR3 DNA sequence: TGTGCCAGCAGTTACTGGTCCGGCGAGCAGTACTTC. The encoded protein is CASSYWSGEQYF.

CDR3 nucleotides: TGTGCCAGCAGCTTAGCATTGGACAGGTTTAATCAGCCCCAGCATTTT. This gives the protein CASSLALDRFNQPQHF. The chain employs TRBV7-2 and TRBJ1-5; 7 bases match TRBD1. Germline V gene data show CDR1 as SGHTA and CDR2 as FQGNSA. The CDR3 loop spans 16 amino acids. The ends lost 0 bases at V and 4 bases at J; junction bases unmatched: 6.

CDR3 sequence reads: CASSLLIPPETQYF. DNA for the CDR3: TGTGCCAGCAGTTTACTAATTCCACCAGAGACCCAGTACTTC. The chain has TRBV27 and TRBJ2-5; D ambiguous. The CDR3 loop spans 14 amino acids. Germline-derived CDR1 and CDR2 are MNHEY and SMNVEV (reference sequence). V was clipped by 2 bases and J by 4 bases, with 11 bases between them.

This clone was counted only a few times. J is TRBJ1-2 and V is TRBV5-1; 10 positions agree with TRBD1. CDR3 length: 13 amino acids. V gave up 4 bases and J gave up 8 bases; unmatched junction bases: 5. The germline V gene has CDR1 SGHRS and CDR2 YFSETQ. CDR3 residues: CASSPGTGVGYTF. The CDR3 bases are TGCGCCAGCAGCCCCGGGACAGGGGTCGGCTACACCTTC.

About this clone itself: Different DNA sequences within this sample yield the same CDR3. The CDR3 here is CASSLTSGSSYEQYF. The CDR3 region has the DNA TGCGCCAGCAGCTTGACTAGCGGGTCCTCCTACGAGCAGTACTTC. The rearrangement links TRBV5-1 to TRBJ2-7; 9 bases are shared with TRBD2. The CDR3 runs to 15 residues. Trimming cost V 1 base and J 0 bases; bases outside gene matches: 2. Germline-derived CDR1 and CDR2 are SGHRS and YFSETQ.

V gene TRBV27 combines with J gene TRBJ1-2; possibly TRBD1 for D (5 bases). The length of the CDR3 is 14 residues. The V gene lost 3 bases and the J gene lost 8 bases, with 16 bases spanning the gap. Germline CDR1 reads MNHEY; CDR2 reads SMNVEV (reference sequence). DNA of the CDR3: TGTGCCAGCAGTTTGGGGACGGCCGGAAGGGGCTACACCTTC. It specifies CASSLGTAGRGYTF.

The rearrangement links TRBV7-6 to TRBJ2-1, with 10 bases fitting TRBD2. V lost 4 bases and J lost 7; bases outside the gene matches: 7. CDR3 size: 15 residues. Germline V gives CDR1 SGHVS, CDR2 FNYEAQ. In DNA form, the CDR3 reads TGTGCCAGCAGCTCCTTAGCGGGAGGTTTAAATGAGCAGTTCTTC. It specifies CASSSLAGGLNEQFF.

The chain has TRBV2 and TRBJ2-5; D not resolved. The germline V and J ends were trimmed by 4 bases and 3 bases, with 3 bases remaining between them. CDR3 size: 11 residues. Germline assignment: CDR1 SNHLY and CDR2 FYNNEI. CDR3 region: CASSVEETQYF. The CDR3 DNA is TGTGCCAGCAGTGTGGAAGAGACCCAGTACTTC.

The chain links TRBV11-2 to TRBJ1-1; D unresolved. Trimming cost V 1 base and J 6 bases, with 9 bases left between them. CDR1 and CDR2 from the germline V gene are SGHAT and FQNNGV. The CDR3 loop spans 13 amino acids. CDR3 DNA: TGTGCCAGCAGCTTAGTTGCCGGTTCTGAAGCTTTCTTT. Protein product: CASSLVAGSEAFF.

The J gene is TRBJ2-2, the V gene TRBV5-1; 10 nucleotides match TRBD1. Trimming cost V 3 bases and J 3 bases; bases outside gene matches: 11. CDR3 length equals 18 residues. Germline CDR1 and CDR2: SGHRS and YFSETQ. CDR3 DNA: TGCGCCAGCAGCTCCACCGGGACAGGGGCCGTTTACACCGGGGAGCTGTTTTTT. This translates into CASSSTGTGAVYTGELFF.

The sample holds one count of this clone. V is TRBV28 and J is TRBJ1-4; weak D call: TRBD1 (6 bases). Trimming left V 3 bases short and J 2 bases short, with 16 bases between. This CDR3 contains 17 residues. The germline gives CDR1 MDHEN, CDR2 SYDVKM. The CDR3, as DNA: TGTGCCAGCAGTTTGCCAGGGGCAAGTGAGACTAATGAAAAACTGTTTTTT. This translates into CASSLPGASETNEKLFF.